The 10 T cell receptor beta chains presented below share a single source sample, sequenced in a study of cytomegalovirus exposure and HLA in healthy donors. PCR amplification relied on 60 Vbeta primers (plus 13 Jbeta primers). Here immunoSEQ multiplex PCR was the method, and the copy in TCRdb shows in-frame clones only, minus some. The sample includes some 100,000 clones, roughly 71% of them seen just once. Source material: PBMCs. The origin of the receptors is a woman in her sixties or seventies in good health and CMV-seropositive.

The chain links TRBV10-3 to TRBJ2-7; D not resolved. The CDR3 is 11 residues long. CDR1 and CDR2 (germline): ENHRY, SYGVKD. Deletions cut 4 bases from V and 6 bases from J, with 7 bases between. The CDR3 DNA follows: TGTGCCATCAGTGCTAGTTTCGAGCAGTACTTC. Translating it yields CAISASFEQYF.

CDR3 DNA: TGCGCCAGCAGCCGACAGGGGCCCTATGGCTACACCTTC. Its translation: CASSRQGPYGYTF. V usage is TRBV4-1 and J usage is TRBJ1-2; 8 bases line up with TRBD1. The germline gives CDR1 MGHRA, CDR2 YSYEKL. Losses at the gene ends were 4 bases for V and 4 bases for J; bases not matched to a gene: 2. The CDR3 runs to 13 residues.

There are a few counts of this clone. The chain links TRBV4-1 to TRBJ2-7, with 10 positions matching TRBD2. The CDR3 loop spans 15 amino acids. Looked up from germline, CDR1 is MGHRA and CDR2 is YSYEKL. The trim removed 0 bases at V and 6 bases at J, leaving 5 bases unmatched. CDR3 coding DNA: TGCGCCAGCAGCCAAGAAAAGGGACTAGCGTTCGAGCAGTACTTC. Protein: CASSQEKGLAFEQYF.

The chain has TRBV14 and TRBJ2-1; D unresolved. CDR1 SGHDN and CDR2 FVKESK come from the germline V gene. CDR3 length: 15 residues. V lost 4 bases, J lost 5 bases, and 15 bases lay in between. The CDR3: CASSLAGGWNNEQFF. CDR3 nucleotide sequence: TGTGCCAGCAGCCTAGCTGGTGGCTGGAACAATGAGCAGTTCTTC.

This clone was seen a few times. J is TRBJ1-6 and V is TRBV7-9, with no clear D. Trimming removed 2 bases from V and 6 bases from J, with 5 bases in between. Germline CDR1 is SEHNR and CDR2 is FQNEAQ (reference sequence). There are 13 residues in the CDR3. CDR3 in DNA: TGTGCCAGCAGCTTATCTTCTAATTCACCCCTCCACTTT. This gives the protein CASSLSSNSPLHF. Full variable domain (outside the CDR3, taken from reference TRBV7-9 and TRBJ1-6): DTGVSQNPRHKITKRGQNVTFRCDPISEHNRLYWYRQTLGQGPEFLTYFQNEAQLEKSRLLSDRFSAERPKGSFSTLEIQRTEQGDSAMYLCASSLSSNSPLHFGNGTRLTVT.

The V call is TRBV4-2, the J call TRBJ2-1, with TRBD2 matching 7 bases. Unmatched junction bases numbered 5, after V lost 3 bases and J lost 3 bases. The CDR3 spans 15 residues. Germline CDR1 is LGHNA and CDR2 is YNFKEQ. CDR3 region: CASSQMSGGYNEQFF. The CDR3 DNA reads as TGTGCCAGCAGCCAGATGTCGGGGGGCTACAATGAGCAGTTCTTC.

This clone was seen more than once but under ten times. The V call is TRBV7-9, the J call TRBJ1-1; TRBD1 is a possible D gene (6 bases). The V gene's germline CDR1 is SEHNR and CDR2 FQNEAQ (reference sequence). V lost 6 bases, J lost 0 bases, and 20 bases lay in between. This CDR3 comprises 17 residues. This CDR3 is CASSLKDSELLNTEAFF. CDR3 sequence (DNA): TGTGCCAGCAGTCTAAAGGACAGTGAACTCTTGAACACTGAAGCTTTCTTT.

This clone has only a few counts. The V and J genes are TRBV18 and TRBJ1-5, with D perhaps TRBD1 (6 bases). This CDR3 has 14 amino acids. Germline V lookup: CDR1 KGHSH, CDR2 LQKENI. V lost 4 bases to trimming and J lost 7 bases, with 14 bases between them. DNA of the CDR3: TGTGCCAGCTCACTACAGGGCGGTCAGCAGCCCCAGCATTTT. Its translation is CASSLQGGQQPQHF. Drawing the rest from reference TRBV18 and TRBJ1-5, the complete variable domain is NAGVMQNPRHLVRRRGQEARLRCSPMKGHSHVYWYRQLPEEGLKFMVYLQKENIIDESGMPKERFSAEFPKEGPSILRIQQVVRGDSAAYFCASSLQGGQQPQHFGDGTRLSIL.

The rearrangement joins TRBV2 to TRBJ1-2; 11 bases align to TRBD1. From germline, CDR1 is SNHLY and CDR2 FYNNEI. The CDR3 has 15 amino acids. Trimming at V came to 7 bases and at J to 8 bases, leaving 12 bases not matched to a gene. The CDR3 region is CASNMGQGELGGYTF. CDR3 nucleotide sequence: TGTGCCAGCAATATGGGACAGGGGGAACTCGGCGGCTACACCTTC.

The table lists this clone with a few counts. The chain carries TRBV30 and TRBJ2-3; D not certain. V lost 0 bases to trimming and J lost 7 bases, with 11 bases between them. Germline CDR1 GTSNPN, CDR2 SVGIG (reference sequence). This CDR3 comprises 13 residues. CDR3 nucleotides: TGTGCCTGGAGTGTCGACTTACGGAATACGCAGTATTTT. It yields the protein CAWSVDLRNTQYF.